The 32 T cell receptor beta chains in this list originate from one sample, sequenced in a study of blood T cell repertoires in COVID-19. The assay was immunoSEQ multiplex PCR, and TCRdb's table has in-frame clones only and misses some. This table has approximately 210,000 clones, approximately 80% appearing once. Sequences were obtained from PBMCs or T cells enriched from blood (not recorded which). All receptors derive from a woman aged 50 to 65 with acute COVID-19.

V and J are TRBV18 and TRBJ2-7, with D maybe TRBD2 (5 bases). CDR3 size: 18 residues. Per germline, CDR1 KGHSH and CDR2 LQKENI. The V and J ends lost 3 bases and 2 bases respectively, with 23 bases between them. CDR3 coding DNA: TGTGCCAGCTCACCCATCAAAATCAGCGGAGTAAACGCCTACGAGCAGTACTTC. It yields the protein CASSPIKISGVNAYEQYF.

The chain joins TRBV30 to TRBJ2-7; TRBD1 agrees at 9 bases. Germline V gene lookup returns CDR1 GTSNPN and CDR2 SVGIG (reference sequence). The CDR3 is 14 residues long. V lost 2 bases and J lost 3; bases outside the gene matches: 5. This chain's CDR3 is CAWSWLGQGYEQYF. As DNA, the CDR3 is TGTGCCTGGAGTTGGCTGGGACAGGGCTACGAGCAGTACTTC.

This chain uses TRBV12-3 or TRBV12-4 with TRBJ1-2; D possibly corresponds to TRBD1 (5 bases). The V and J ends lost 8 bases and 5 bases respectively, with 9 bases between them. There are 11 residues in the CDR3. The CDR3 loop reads CASGRGYGYTF. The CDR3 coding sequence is TGTGCCAGCGGGAGGGGTTATGGCTACACCTTC.

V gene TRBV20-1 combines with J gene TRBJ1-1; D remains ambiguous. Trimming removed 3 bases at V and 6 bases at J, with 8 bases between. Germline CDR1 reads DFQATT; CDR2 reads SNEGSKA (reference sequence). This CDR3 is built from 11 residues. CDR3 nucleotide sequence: TGCAGTGCTAGTTTCCAGGCTGAAGCTTTCTTT. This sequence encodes CSASFQAEAFF.

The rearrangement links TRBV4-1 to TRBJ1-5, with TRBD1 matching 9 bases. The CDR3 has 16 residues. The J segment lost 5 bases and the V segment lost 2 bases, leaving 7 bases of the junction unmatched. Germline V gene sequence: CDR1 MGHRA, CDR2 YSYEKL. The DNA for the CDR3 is TGCGCCAGCAGCCAAAACAGGGGGCCGCCGGATCAGCCCCAGCATTTT. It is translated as CASSQNRGPPDQPQHF.

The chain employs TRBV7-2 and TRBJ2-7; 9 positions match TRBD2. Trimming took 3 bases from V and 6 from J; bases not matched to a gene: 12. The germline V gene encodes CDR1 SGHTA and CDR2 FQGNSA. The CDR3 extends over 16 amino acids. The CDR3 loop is CASSFGPRAGGGEQYF. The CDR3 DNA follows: TGTGCCAGCAGCTTCGGGCCGCGAGCGGGAGGAGGCGAGCAGTACTTC.

The CDR3 spells CASSAGGSPQETQYF. CDR3 coding DNA: TGTGCCAGTAGTGCGGGAGGGTCCCCTCAAGAGACCCAGTACTTC. The genes are TRBV19 and TRBJ2-5; 9 bases line up with TRBD2. This CDR3 spans 15 amino acids. Looked up from germline, CDR1 is LNHDA and CDR2 is SQIVND (reference sequence). J was trimmed by 2 bases and V by 5 bases; bases with no gene match: 6. Supplemented by reference TRBV19 and TRBJ2-5, the full variable domain reads DGGITQSPKYLFRKEGQNVTLSCEQNLNHDAMYWYRQDPGQGLRLIYYSQIVNDFQKGDIAEGYSVSREKKESFPLTVTSAQKNPTAFYLCASSAGGSPQETQYFGPGTRLLVL.

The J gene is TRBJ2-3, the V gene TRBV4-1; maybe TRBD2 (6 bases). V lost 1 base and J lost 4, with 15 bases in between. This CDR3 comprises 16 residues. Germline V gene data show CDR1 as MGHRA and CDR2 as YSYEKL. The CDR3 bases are TGCGCCAGCAGCCAAGTGGGGGGAGTTAACCCAGATACGCAGTATTTT. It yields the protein CASSQVGGVNPDTQYF.

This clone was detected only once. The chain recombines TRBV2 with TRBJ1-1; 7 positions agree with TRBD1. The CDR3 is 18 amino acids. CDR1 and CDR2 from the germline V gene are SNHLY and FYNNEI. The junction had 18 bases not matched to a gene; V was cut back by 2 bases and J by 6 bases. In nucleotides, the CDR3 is TGTGCCAGCAGTGAACTGTGGGGACAGTCGCGACGAGTGTCTGAAGCTTTCTTT. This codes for CASSELWGQSRRVSEAFF. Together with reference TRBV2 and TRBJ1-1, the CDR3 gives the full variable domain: EPEVTQTPSHQVTQMGQEVILRCVPISNHLYFYWYRQILGQKVEFLVSFYNNEISEKSEIFDDQFSVERPDGSNFTLKIRSTKLEDSAMYFCASSELWGQSRRVSEAFFGQGTRLTVV.

This CDR3 is CASTPGRGNYGYTF. DNA of the CDR3: TGTGCCAGTACCCCCGGGAGGGGTAACTATGGCTACACCTTC. The V and J genes are TRBV19 and TRBJ1-2; a weak D match, TRBD1 (5 bases). V was trimmed by 7 bases and J by 1 base, leaving 13 bases between them. CDR1 LNHDA and CDR2 SQIVND come from the germline V gene (reference sequence). This CDR3 has 14 amino acids.

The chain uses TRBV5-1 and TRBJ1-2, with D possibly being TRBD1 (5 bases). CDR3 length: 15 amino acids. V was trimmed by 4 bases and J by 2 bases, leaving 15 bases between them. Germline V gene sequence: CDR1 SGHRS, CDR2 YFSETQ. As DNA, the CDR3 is TGCGCCAGCAGCCTCGAACCAGGGTCGAACTATGGCTACACCTTC. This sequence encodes CASSLEPGSNYGYTF.

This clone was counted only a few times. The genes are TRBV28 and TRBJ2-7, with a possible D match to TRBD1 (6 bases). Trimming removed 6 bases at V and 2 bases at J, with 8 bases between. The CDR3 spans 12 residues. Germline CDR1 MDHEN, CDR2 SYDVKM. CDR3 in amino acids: CASSRQAYEQYF. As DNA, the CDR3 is TGTGCCAGCAGCAGACAGGCCTACGAGCAGTACTTC.

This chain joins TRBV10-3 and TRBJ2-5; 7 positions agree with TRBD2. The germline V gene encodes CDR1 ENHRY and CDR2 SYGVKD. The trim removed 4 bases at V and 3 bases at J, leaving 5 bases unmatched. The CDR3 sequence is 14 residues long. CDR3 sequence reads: CAISAGGAEETQYF. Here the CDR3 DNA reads TGTGCCATCAGTGCGGGGGGAGCTGAAGAGACCCAGTACTTC.

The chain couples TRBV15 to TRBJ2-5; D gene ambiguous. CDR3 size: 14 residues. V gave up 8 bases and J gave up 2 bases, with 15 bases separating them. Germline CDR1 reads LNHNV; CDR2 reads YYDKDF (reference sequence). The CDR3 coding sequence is TGTGCCACCGCACTGCGGAGCCTTCAAGAGACCCAGTACTTC. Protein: CATALRSLQETQYF.

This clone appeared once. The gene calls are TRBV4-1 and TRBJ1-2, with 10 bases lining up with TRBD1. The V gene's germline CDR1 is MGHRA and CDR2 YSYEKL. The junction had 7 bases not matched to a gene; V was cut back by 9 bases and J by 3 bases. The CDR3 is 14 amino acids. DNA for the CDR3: TGCGCCAGTCAGCGGGGGACAGGGGACTATGGCTACACCTTC. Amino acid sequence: CASQRGTGDYGYTF.

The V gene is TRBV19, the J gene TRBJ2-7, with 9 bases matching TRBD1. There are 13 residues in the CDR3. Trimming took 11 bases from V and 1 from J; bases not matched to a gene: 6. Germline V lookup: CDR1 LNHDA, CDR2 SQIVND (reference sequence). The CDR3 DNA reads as TGTGCCGCTGGGACAGGGCTATCCTACGAGCAGTACTTC. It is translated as CAAGTGLSYEQYF. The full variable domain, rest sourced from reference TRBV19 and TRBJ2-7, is DGGITQSPKYLFRKEGQNVTLSCEQNLNHDAMYWYRQDPGQGLRLIYYSQIVNDFQKGDIAEGYSVSREKKESFPLTVTSAQKNPTAFYLCAAGTGLSYEQYFGPGTRLTVT.

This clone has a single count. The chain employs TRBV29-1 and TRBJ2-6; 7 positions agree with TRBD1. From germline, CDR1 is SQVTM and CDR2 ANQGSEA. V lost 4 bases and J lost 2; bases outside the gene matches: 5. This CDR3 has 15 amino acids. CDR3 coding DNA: TGCAGCGTTGGACAGGGAGCTACTGGGGCCAACGTCCTGACTTTC. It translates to CSVGQGATGANVLTF.

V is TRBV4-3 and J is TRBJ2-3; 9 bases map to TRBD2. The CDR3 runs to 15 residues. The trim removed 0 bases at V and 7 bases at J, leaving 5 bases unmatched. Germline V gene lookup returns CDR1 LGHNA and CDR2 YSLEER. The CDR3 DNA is TGCGCCAGCAGCCAAGAGTCGGGACTAGCAAATACGCAGTATTTT. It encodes CASSQESGLANTQYF.

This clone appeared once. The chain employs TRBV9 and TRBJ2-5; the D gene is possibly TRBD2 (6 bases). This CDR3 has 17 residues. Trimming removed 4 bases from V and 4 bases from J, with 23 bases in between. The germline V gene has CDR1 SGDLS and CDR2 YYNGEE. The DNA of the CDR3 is TGTGCCAGCAGCCCATCCGGGGGTTCGGGAGTTCGAGAGACCCAGTACTTC. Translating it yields CASSPSGGSGVRETQYF.

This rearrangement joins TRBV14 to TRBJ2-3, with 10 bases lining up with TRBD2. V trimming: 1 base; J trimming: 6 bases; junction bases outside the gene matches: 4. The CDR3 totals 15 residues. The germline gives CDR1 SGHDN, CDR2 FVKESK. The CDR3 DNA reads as TGTGCCAGCAGCCAAGGTAGCGGGGGGTTGGATACGCAGTATTTT. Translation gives CASSQGSGGLDTQYF.

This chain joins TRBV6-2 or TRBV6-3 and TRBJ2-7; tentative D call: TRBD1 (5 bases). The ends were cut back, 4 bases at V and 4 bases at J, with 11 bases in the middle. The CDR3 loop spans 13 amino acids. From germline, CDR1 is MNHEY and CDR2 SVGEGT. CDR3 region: CASSSPTVYEQYF. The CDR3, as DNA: TGTGCCAGCAGTTCCCCGACAGTTTACGAGCAGTACTTC.

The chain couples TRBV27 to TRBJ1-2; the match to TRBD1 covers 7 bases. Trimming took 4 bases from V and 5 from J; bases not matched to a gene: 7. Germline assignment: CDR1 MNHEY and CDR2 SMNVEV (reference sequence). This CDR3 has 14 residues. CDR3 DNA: TGTGCCAGCAGTTCAACCCTCAGGGGGTATGGCTACACCTTC. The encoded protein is CASSSTLRGYGYTF.

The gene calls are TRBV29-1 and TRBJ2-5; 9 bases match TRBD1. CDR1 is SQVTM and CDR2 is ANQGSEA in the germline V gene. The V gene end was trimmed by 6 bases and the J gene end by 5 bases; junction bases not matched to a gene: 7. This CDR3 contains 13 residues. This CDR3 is CSVDRGVLETQYF. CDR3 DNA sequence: TGCAGCGTGGACAGGGGAGTTTTGGAGACCCAGTACTTC.

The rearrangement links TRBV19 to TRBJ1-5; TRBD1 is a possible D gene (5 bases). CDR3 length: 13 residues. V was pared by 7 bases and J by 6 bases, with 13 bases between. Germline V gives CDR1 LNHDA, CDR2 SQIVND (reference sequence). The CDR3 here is CASTGALFQPQHF. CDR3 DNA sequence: TGTGCCAGTACTGGGGCTCTTTTTCAGCCCCAGCATTTT.

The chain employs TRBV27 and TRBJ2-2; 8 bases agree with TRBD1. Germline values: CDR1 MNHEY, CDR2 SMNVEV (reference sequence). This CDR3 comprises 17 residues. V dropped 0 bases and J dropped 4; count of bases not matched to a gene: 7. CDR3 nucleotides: TGTGCCAGCAGTTTATCGAACCGACAGGGGCCCACCGGGGAGCTGTTTTTT. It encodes CASSLSNRQGPTGELFF.

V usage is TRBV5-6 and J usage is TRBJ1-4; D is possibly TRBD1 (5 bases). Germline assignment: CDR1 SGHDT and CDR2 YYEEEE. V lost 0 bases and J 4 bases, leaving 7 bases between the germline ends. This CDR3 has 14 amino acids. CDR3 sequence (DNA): TGTGCCAGCAGCTTGGCCAGGGTTAATGAAAAACTGTTTTTT. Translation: CASSLARVNEKLFF.

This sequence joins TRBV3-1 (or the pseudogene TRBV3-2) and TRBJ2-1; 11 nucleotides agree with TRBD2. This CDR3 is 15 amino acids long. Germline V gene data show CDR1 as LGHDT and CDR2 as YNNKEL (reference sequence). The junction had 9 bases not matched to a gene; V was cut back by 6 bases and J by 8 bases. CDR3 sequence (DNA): TGTGCCAGCAGAACTAGCGGGAGTTCAGGGTATGAGCAGTTCTTC. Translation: CASRTSGSSGYEQFF.

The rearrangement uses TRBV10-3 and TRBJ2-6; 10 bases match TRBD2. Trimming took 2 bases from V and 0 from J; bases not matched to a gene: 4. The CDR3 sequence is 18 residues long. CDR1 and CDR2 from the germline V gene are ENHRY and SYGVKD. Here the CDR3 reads CAISEASGSPSGANVLTF. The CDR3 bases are TGTGCCATCAGTGAGGCTAGCGGGAGTCCCTCTGGGGCCAACGTCCTGACTTTC.

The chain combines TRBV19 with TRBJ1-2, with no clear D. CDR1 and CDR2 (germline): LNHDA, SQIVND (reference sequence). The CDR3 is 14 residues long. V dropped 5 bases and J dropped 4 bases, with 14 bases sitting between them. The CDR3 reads CASSSNGILYGYTF. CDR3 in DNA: TGTGCCAGTAGTTCGAACGGGATACTCTATGGCTACACCTTC.

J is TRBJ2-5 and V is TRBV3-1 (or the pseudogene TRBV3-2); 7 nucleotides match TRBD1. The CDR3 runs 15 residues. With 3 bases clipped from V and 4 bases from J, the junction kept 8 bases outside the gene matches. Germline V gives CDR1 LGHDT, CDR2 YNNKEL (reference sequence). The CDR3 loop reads CASSQPRQGGETQYF. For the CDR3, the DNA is TGTGCCAGCAGCCAGCCTAGACAGGGTGGAGAGACCCAGTACTTC.

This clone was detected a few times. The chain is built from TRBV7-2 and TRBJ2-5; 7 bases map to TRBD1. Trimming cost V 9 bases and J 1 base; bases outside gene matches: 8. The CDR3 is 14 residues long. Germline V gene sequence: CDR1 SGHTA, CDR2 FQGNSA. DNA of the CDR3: TGTGCCAGTCGAGTGGGACAGCTCCAAGAGACCCAGTACTTC. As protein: CASRVGQLQETQYF.

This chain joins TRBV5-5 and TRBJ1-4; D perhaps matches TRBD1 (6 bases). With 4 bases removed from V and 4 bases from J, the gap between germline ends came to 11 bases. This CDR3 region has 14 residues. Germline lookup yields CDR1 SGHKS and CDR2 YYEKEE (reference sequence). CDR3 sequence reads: CASSLDSHNEKLFF. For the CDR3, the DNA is TGTGCCAGCAGCCTGGACAGTCATAATGAAAAACTGTTTTTT.